These 5 T cell receptor beta chains were sequenced from one sample in a study of cytomegalovirus exposure and HLA in healthy donors (dated by TCRdb to about 2017). Receptor amplification or capture employed the immunoSEQ multiplex PCR assay. This immuneACCESS table, as held by TCRdb, lists in-frame sequences with V and J called but not all clones. Of the missing ones, under half trace to an unresolved V gene in checked studies; the others have no known cause. The sample table records approximately 71,000 clones; approximately 90% of these occur just once. Of the sample, around 3.2% falls within the top ten clones. Sequencing input: PBMCs. These receptors were obtained from a young man in good health and CMV-seronegative.

The CDR3 protein is CASRLAGGPAYEQYF. For the CDR3, the DNA is TGTGCCAGCAGACTAGCGGGAGGGCCCGCCTACGAGCAGTACTTC. The chain employs TRBV6-5 and TRBJ2-7; TRBD2 matches 13 bases. The CDR3 is 15 amino acids. CDR1 MNHEY and CDR2 SVGAGI come from the germline V gene. The V segment lost 6 bases and the J segment 2 bases; nucleotides outside the gene matches: 4.

The J gene is TRBJ2-1, the V gene TRBV6-6; D is unresolved. Germline lookup yields CDR1 MNHNY and CDR2 SVGAGI (reference sequence). This CDR3 is 14 amino acids long. Trimming removed 6 bases from V and 6 bases from J, with 15 bases in between. The CDR3 is CASRSTPPGNEQFF. The CDR3 nucleotides read TGTGCCAGCAGGTCAACCCCGCCGGGCAATGAGCAGTTCTTC.

This clone was counted only a few times. The gene calls are TRBV9 and TRBJ2-7; the D is unclear. Germline V CDR1 and CDR2: SGDLS, YYNGEE. The CDR3 spans 14 residues. Trimming took off 4 bases at V and 0 bases at J, with 11 bases between the two ends. For the CDR3, the DNA is TGTGCCAGCAGCCCAACTTATAGCTCCTACGAGCAGTACTTC. The encoded protein is CASSPTYSSYEQYF.

This chain joins TRBV6-6 and TRBJ2-3; 10 bases match TRBD2. This CDR3 contains 15 residues. V lost 6 bases and J lost 2; bases outside the gene matches: 5. Germline V gene sequence: CDR1 MNHNY, CDR2 SVGAGI (reference sequence). This CDR3 is CASRTGTSDTDTQYF. The CDR3 DNA is TGTGCCAGCAGAACCGGGACTAGCGACACAGATACGCAGTATTTT.

The chain links TRBV5-1 to TRBJ1-3, with TRBD1 matching over 7 bases. CDR3 size: 14 residues. V shed 3 bases and J 1 base; nucleotides not matched to a gene: 1. Germline V lookup: CDR1 SGHRS, CDR2 YFSETQ. Here the CDR3 reads CASSSTGSGNTIYF. The DNA of the CDR3 is TGCGCCAGCAGCTCGACAGGGTCTGGAAACACCATATATTTT.